A single sample gave rise to the 12 T cell receptor beta chains below, sequenced in a study of metastatic and nonmetastatic thyroid tumors. Every patient was untreated before thyroid surgery. TCRdb used MiXCR to call clones anew from the PCR reads. The table has 30,000 or so clones, over 20% seen once. The sample was blood. Receptors were obtained from a female donor with papillary thyroid cancer or a benign thyroid nodule (not recorded which). Some clones in this sample may be carry-over from other donors' samples.

This clone is medium-sized in the sample. The rearrangement joins TRBV6-6 to TRBJ2-1, with D perhaps given as TRBD1 or TRBD2 (5 bases each). Trimming left V 3 bases short and J 8 bases short, with 14 bases between. The CDR3 is 14 amino acids. Germline CDR1 and CDR2: MNHNY and SVGAGI (reference sequence). CDR3 DNA sequence: TGTGCCAGCAGTTATAGTCTGAGGGGACATGAGCAGTTCTTC. Its translation is CASSYSLRGHEQFF.

The V gene is TRBV7-2, the J gene TRBJ2-7; either TRBD1 or TRBD2 may supply D (5 bases each). This CDR3 contains 13 residues. Per the germline V gene, CDR1 is SGHTA and CDR2 is FQGNSA. Trimming removed 7 bases at V and 5 bases at J, with 15 bases between. The CDR3 here is CASIGLGAHEQYF. In nucleotides, the CDR3 is TGTGCCAGCATCGGACTCGGGGCACACGAGCAGTACTTC.

This clone was recorded at least ten times. The chain is built from TRBV20-1 and TRBJ2-6, with a possible D match to TRBD1 (6 bases). This CDR3 spans 16 amino acids. The V end was cut by 3 bases, the J end by 0 bases, with 12 bases between. Germline assignment: CDR1 DFQATT and CDR2 SNEGSKA (reference sequence). The CDR3 spells CSARPTGGSGANVLTF. The CDR3, as DNA: TGCAGTGCTAGGCCGACAGGTGGCTCTGGGGCCAACGTCCTGACTTTC.

The genes are TRBV30 and TRBJ2-7; 9 bases align to TRBD1. With 2 bases clipped from V and 3 bases from J, the junction kept 8 bases outside the gene matches. Germline-derived CDR1 and CDR2 are GTSNPN and SVGIG (reference sequence). The CDR3 totals 15 residues. CDR3 in amino acids: CAWSNPGQGRYEQYF. In DNA form, the CDR3 reads TGTGCCTGGAGTAACCCGGGACAGGGTCGCTACGAGCAGTACTTC.

CDR3 in amino acids: CSAREGTAKEEQYF. DNA for the CDR3: TGCAGTGCTAGAGAAGGGACAGCGAAAGAGGAGCAGTACTTC. V gene TRBV20-1 combines with J gene TRBJ2-7, with 7 bases identical to TRBD1. The CDR3 extends over 14 amino acids. J gave up 7 bases and V 0 bases, and 9 bases lay outside the gene matches. Germline V gene lookup returns CDR1 DFQATT and CDR2 SNEGSKA (reference sequence).

Comment on this clone: The CDR3 does not end in the conserved phenylalanine or tryptophan, so this is likely a read error. The CDR3 DNA reads as TGCGCCAGCAGTTTACCGCCCGGGGGAAGTATCGGGGAGCTGTTTTCT. It yields the protein CASSLPPGGSIGELFS. The chain links TRBV12-3 or TRBV12-4 to TRBJ2-2; a weak D match, TRBD2 (6 bases). This CDR3 has 16 residues.

This clone was seen a handful of times. An end of the junction differs from the germline gene, which may be a read error. The rearrangement joins TRBV10-2 to TRBJ2-7; D remains unclear. The CDR3 sequence is 12 residues long. The V gene's germline CDR1 is WSHSY and CDR2 SAAADI. The CDR3 DNA reads as TGCTCCAGCAGTGGTTCGTGCGTCGAGCAGTACTTC. It is translated as CSSSGSCVEQYF.

As to this clone: One end of the junction fails to match germline, which may point to a read error. The rearrangement links TRBV6-4 to TRBJ2-2, with D unclear. Germline CDR1 and CDR2: MRHNA and SNTAGT. This CDR3 has 13 amino acids. CDR3 amino acids: CASSEEHTGQLSF. Written as DNA, the CDR3 is TGTGCCAGCAGTGAGGAGCACACCGGGCAGCTGTCTTTT.

This clone was detected a few times. Being one base from a much bigger clone, this may be a read error. The chain combines TRBV10-3 with TRBJ2-2; maybe TRBD2 (7 bases). The CDR3 has 15 amino acids. V was clipped by 6 bases and J by 6 bases, with 17 bases between them. Germline V gives CDR1 ENHRY, CDR2 SYGVKD. The CDR3 loop is CAISTGTIAAGELFF. The CDR3 DNA follows: TGTGCCATCAGCACAGGGACTATCGCGGCCGGGGAGCTGTTTTTT.

This clone appeared many times. The chain couples TRBV28 to TRBJ2-1; TRBD1 might be the D (6 bases). V dropped 5 bases and J dropped 9 bases, with 29 bases sitting between them. This CDR3 contains 18 residues. Germline values: CDR1 MDHEN, CDR2 SYDVKM. CDR3 residues: CASSSRFWGLPLQGEQFF. The CDR3 DNA sequence: TGTGCCAGCAGTAGTCGATTCTGGGGGCTCCCTCTACAAGGTGAGCAGTTCTTC.

V gene TRBV4-1 combines with J gene TRBJ1-1; 9 bases are shared with TRBD1. From germline, CDR1 is MGHRA and CDR2 YSYEKL. Germline trimming cut 4 bases from V and 3 bases from J; bases unmatched to any gene: 6. This CDR3 comprises 15 residues. In nucleotides, the CDR3 is TGCGCCAGCAGCCCGGAGGACAGGGGCGACACTGAAGCTTTCTTT. The encoded protein is CASSPEDRGDTEAFF.

This clone was observed at least ten times. J is TRBJ2-7 and V is TRBV20-1; D gene uncertain. The CDR3 runs 13 residues. Germline-derived CDR1 and CDR2 are DFQATT and SNEGSKA (reference sequence). V shed 0 bases and J shed 9 bases, with 15 bases lying between them. The CDR3 region is CSARDPTGKAQYF. CDR3 DNA: TGCAGTGCTAGAGACCCGACGGGCAAGGCGCAGTACTTC.